The rows below give T cell receptor beta chains drawn from one sample of a study of OX40 agonist ivuxolimab in advanced cancers. Measured with immunoSEQ multiplex PCR; TCRdb has only the in-frame clones, and not every one. This sample has tens of thousands of clones, with 84% found just once. Sequences were derived from CD4+ or CD8+ T cells sorted from blood, sampled in a trial of the OX40 agonist ivuxolimab. The receptors derive from an adult with an advanced solid tumor such as melanoma, head and neck, liver or kidney cancer. Each CDR3 is given with its conserved first and last residue. Fields, in order: CDR3 protein, CDR3 DNA, D gene, clone size, J gene, V gene. The D gene is left open where the match is weak. Clone size is given for some rows only: seen once, a few or many times, or a class if the clone is expanded.

CDR3aa: CAWSSGQGADGYTF; CDR3nt: TGTGCCTGGAGTTCGGGACAGGGGGCAGATGGCTACACCTTC; d_gene: TRBD1; abundance: NA; j_gene: TRBJ1-2; v_gene: TRBV30
CDR3aa: CASSLMNFGGQETQYF; CDR3nt: TGTGCCAGCAGCTTGATGAATTTTGGGGGGCAAGAGACCCAGTACTTC; d_gene: NA; abundance: NA; j_gene: TRBJ2-5; v_gene: TRBV5-5
CDR3aa: CASSRESGANVLTF; CDR3nt: TGTGCCAGCAGCAGGGAGTCTGGGGCCAACGTCCTGACTTTC; d_gene: NA; abundance: NA; j_gene: TRBJ2-6; v_gene: TRBV2
CDR3aa: CASSARTSVSNQPQHF; CDR3nt: TGTGCCAGTAGTGCTAGGACGTCGGTAAGCAATCAGCCCCAGCATTTT; d_gene: NA; abundance: once; j_gene: TRBJ1-5; v_gene: TRBV19
CDR3aa: CASSGRHLNTEAFF; CDR3nt: TGTGCCAGCAGTGGTCGACACTTGAACACTGAAGCTTTCTTT; d_gene: NA; abundance: NA; j_gene: TRBJ1-1; v_gene: TRBV25-1
CDR3aa: CASSLRSGSIHEQYF; CDR3nt: TGTGCCAGCAGCTTGAGGAGTGGGTCGATCCACGAGCAGTACTTC; d_gene: NA; abundance: NA; j_gene: TRBJ2-7; v_gene: TRBV7-2
CDR3aa: CASSQDPDSSVSPLHF; CDR3nt: TGCGCCAGCAGCCAAGATCCGGACTCAAGCGTTTCACCCCTCCACTTT; d_gene: NA; abundance: NA; j_gene: TRBJ1-6; v_gene: TRBV4-1
CDR3aa: CASSPGQGAAGTGYNEQFF; CDR3nt: TGTGCCAGCAGCCCGGGACAGGGGGCAGCGGGGACCGGGTACAATGAGCAGTTCTTC; d_gene: TRBD1; abundance: NA; j_gene: TRBJ2-1; v_gene: TRBV7-8
CDR3aa: CASSFPGTGSFFNEKLFF; CDR3nt: TGTGCCAGCAGCTTCCCCGGGACAGGGAGTTTCTTTAATGAAAAACTGTTTTTT; d_gene: TRBD1; abundance: NA; j_gene: TRBJ1-4; v_gene: TRBV7-9
CDR3aa: CAIYDRADYGYTF; CDR3nt: TGTGCCATCTACGACAGGGCTGACTATGGCTACACCTTC; d_gene: NA; abundance: NA; j_gene: TRBJ1-2; v_gene: TRBV21-1
CDR3aa: CASSVSGGATYF; CDR3nt: TGTGCCAGTAGTGTTAGCGGGGGGGCCACGTATTTT; d_gene: TRBD2; abundance: NA; j_gene: TRBJ2-3; v_gene: TRBV19
CDR3aa: CASSRGQGGDTQYF; CDR3nt: TGTGCCAGTAGTCGGGGACAGGGGGGGGATACGCAGTATTTT; d_gene: TRBD1; abundance: once; j_gene: TRBJ2-3; v_gene: TRBV19
CDR3aa: CASSLSDRHTIYF; CDR3nt: TGTGCCAGTAGTCTCTCTGATAGACACACCATATATTTT; d_gene: NA; abundance: NA; j_gene: TRBJ1-3; v_gene: TRBV19
CDR3aa: CASSLGQTSTDTQYF; CDR3nt: TGCGCCAGCAGCTTGGGACAGACCTCCACAGATACGCAGTATTTT; d_gene: NA; abundance: NA; j_gene: TRBJ2-3; v_gene: TRBV5-1
CDR3aa: CASSVGPSYEQYF; CDR3nt: TGTGCCAGCAGCGTCGGGCCCTCCTACGAGCAGTACTTC; d_gene: NA; abundance: NA; j_gene: TRBJ2-7; v_gene: TRBV9
CDR3aa: CASSPAAGAMLTNEKLFF; CDR3nt: TGTGCCAGCAGCCCCGCCGCAGGGGCTATGTTGACTAATGAAAAACTGTTTTTT; d_gene: NA; abundance: NA; j_gene: TRBJ1-4; v_gene: TRBV14
CDR3aa: CASSERSGVETQYF; CDR3nt: TGTGCCAGCAGTGAAAGGAGCGGGGTAGAGACCCAGTACTTC; d_gene: TRBD2; abundance: NA; j_gene: TRBJ2-5; v_gene: TRBV2
CDR3aa: CASTPISGRRKTQYF; CDR3nt: TGTGCCAGCACCCCCATCTCTGGTAGGCGAAAGACCCAGTACTTC; d_gene: NA; abundance: NA; j_gene: TRBJ2-5; v_gene: TRBV11-2
CDR3aa: CASSPQGYEQFF; CDR3nt: TGTGCCAGCTCACCTCAGGGATATGAGCAGTTCTTC; d_gene: NA; abundance: NA; j_gene: TRBJ2-1; v_gene: TRBV18
CDR3aa: CASSPRGQGRDEAFF; CDR3nt: TGTGCCAGCAGCCCGAGGGGACAGGGTAGAGATGAAGCTTTCTTT; d_gene: TRBD1; abundance: NA; j_gene: TRBJ1-1; v_gene: TRBV5-4
CDR3aa: CASSLNPGGARVEQFF; CDR3nt: TGTGCCAGCAGCTTAAATCCGGGGGGGGCACGGGTTGAGCAGTTCTTC; d_gene: TRBD2; abundance: NA; j_gene: TRBJ2-1; v_gene: TRBV11-2
CDR3aa: CSVDDNYGYTF; CDR3nt: TGCAGCGTTGATGATAACTATGGCTACACCTTC; d_gene: NA; abundance: NA; j_gene: TRBJ1-2; v_gene: TRBV29-1
CDR3aa: CASSPRSGSLAGELFF; CDR3nt: TGTGCCAGCAGCCCTCGTAGCGGGAGTCTTGCCGGGGAGCTGTTTTTT; d_gene: TRBD2; abundance: NA; j_gene: TRBJ2-2; v_gene: TRBV11-3
CDR3aa: CASSLGVTGNTEAFF; CDR3nt: TGTGCCAGCAGCTTGGGGGTGACAGGGAACACTGAAGCTTTCTTT; d_gene: NA; abundance: NA; j_gene: TRBJ1-1; v_gene: TRBV5-4
CDR3aa: CASQKTSMEFF; CDR3nt: TGTGCCTCTCAGAAGACTAGTATGGAGTTCTTC; d_gene: NA; abundance: medium-sized; j_gene: TRBJ2-1; v_gene: TRBV15
CDR3aa: CASSIDSSGANVLTF; CDR3nt: TGTGCCAGCAGCATAGACAGCTCTGGGGCCAACGTCCTGACTTTC; d_gene: NA; abundance: NA; j_gene: TRBJ2-6; v_gene: TRBV7-2
CDR3aa: CASSLDQWTGLHEQYF; CDR3nt: TGTGCCAGCAGCTTAGATCAGTGGACAGGGCTTCACGAGCAGTACTTC; d_gene: TRBD1; abundance: NA; j_gene: TRBJ2-7; v_gene: TRBV7-9
CDR3aa: CASNEGNTEAFF; CDR3nt: TGCGCCAGCAACGAGGGGAACACTGAAGCTTTCTTT; d_gene: NA; abundance: NA; j_gene: TRBJ1-1; v_gene: TRBV5-1
CDR3aa: CASSIRTGGANTEAFF; CDR3nt: TGTGCCAGTAGTATCCGGACAGGGGGCGCGAACACTGAAGCTTTCTTT; d_gene: TRBD1; abundance: NA; j_gene: TRBJ1-1; v_gene: TRBV19
CDR3aa: CASSTDRESYNEQFF; CDR3nt: TGTGCCAGTAGTACGGACAGGGAGTCCTACAATGAGCAGTTCTTC; d_gene: TRBD1; abundance: NA; j_gene: TRBJ2-1; v_gene: TRBV19
CDR3aa: CASSQELPQWGEKLFF; CDR3nt: TGCGCCAGCAGCCAAGAGTTACCCCAATGGGGTGAAAAACTGTTTTTT; d_gene: NA; abundance: NA; j_gene: TRBJ1-4; v_gene: TRBV4-3
CDR3aa: CASSLNPDRAAGELFF; CDR3nt: TGTGCCAGCAGCTTAAATCCCGACAGGGCCGCCGGGGAGCTGTTTTTT; d_gene: TRBD1; abundance: NA; j_gene: TRBJ2-2; v_gene: TRBV7-9
CDR3aa: CASSLTGGGNEQFF; CDR3nt: TGTGCCAGCAGCTTAACGGGAGGGGGCAATGAGCAGTTCTTC; d_gene: TRBD2; abundance: NA; j_gene: TRBJ2-1; v_gene: TRBV11-1
CDR3aa: CRGDRGTEAFF; CDR3nt: TGCAGGGGAGACAGGGGCACTGAAGCTTTCTTT; d_gene: TRBD1; abundance: NA; j_gene: TRBJ1-1; v_gene: TRBV20-1
CDR3aa: CASSPDQTYEQYF; CDR3nt: TGTGCCAGCTCGCCAGACCAGACATACGAGCAGTACTTC; d_gene: NA; abundance: NA; j_gene: TRBJ2-7; v_gene: TRBV18
CDR3aa: CASSPNGGGGSPLHF; CDR3nt: TGTGCCAGCAGCCCCAATGGGGGAGGTGGCTCACCCCTCCACTTT; d_gene: NA; abundance: NA; j_gene: TRBJ1-6; v_gene: TRBV11-2
CDR3aa: CASSIRSAGGYEQYF; CDR3nt: TGTGCCAGTAGTATAAGGTCAGCGGGGGGCTACGAGCAGTACTTC; d_gene: TRBD2; abundance: NA; j_gene: TRBJ2-7; v_gene: TRBV19
CDR3aa: CASSKVAGYGYTF; CDR3nt: TGTGCCAGCAGCAAGGTTGCGGGCTATGGCTACACCTTC; d_gene: NA; abundance: NA; j_gene: TRBJ1-2; v_gene: TRBV21-1
CDR3aa: CASSIQGENTEAFF; CDR3nt: TGTGCCAGCTCAATTCAGGGCGAAAATACTGAAGCTTTCTTT; d_gene: NA; abundance: NA; j_gene: TRBJ1-1; v_gene: TRBV2
CDR3aa: CASSISGDPVSEQYF; CDR3nt: TGTGCCAGTAGTATTTCCGGGGACCCGGTTAGCGAGCAGTACTTC; d_gene: NA; abundance: NA; j_gene: TRBJ2-7; v_gene: TRBV19
CDR3aa: CASSLRDTYTGELFF; CDR3nt: TGCGCCAGCAGCTTGCGGGACACCTACACCGGGGAGCTGTTTTTT; d_gene: NA; abundance: NA; j_gene: TRBJ2-2; v_gene: TRBV5-1
CDR3aa: CASSITGADTQYF; CDR3nt: TGTGCCAGTAGTATTACAGGCGCAGATACGCAGTATTTT; d_gene: NA; abundance: NA; j_gene: TRBJ2-3; v_gene: TRBV19
CDR3aa: CASSRSARVTEAFF; CDR3nt: TGCGCCAGCAGCCGTTCGGCTAGGGTGACTGAAGCTTTCTTT; d_gene: NA; abundance: few; j_gene: TRBJ1-1; v_gene: TRBV4-3
CDR3aa: CASSESLGRTGNTIYF; CDR3nt: TGTGCCAGCAGTGAATCCCTAGGGAGGACTGGAAACACCATATATTTT; d_gene: NA; abundance: NA; j_gene: TRBJ1-3; v_gene: TRBV2
CDR3aa: CASSRRLAGDQPQHF; CDR3nt: TGTGCCAGCAGCCGACGATTGGCAGGGGATCAGCCCCAGCATTTT; d_gene: NA; abundance: few; j_gene: TRBJ1-5; v_gene: TRBV5-6
CDR3aa: CASSSLRQDNQPQHF; CDR3nt: TGTGCCAGCAGCTCCCTTCGACAGGACAATCAGCCCCAGCATTTT; d_gene: NA; abundance: NA; j_gene: TRBJ1-5; v_gene: TRBV7-8
CDR3aa: CASSPKRDQNTGELFF; CDR3nt: TGTGCCAGCAGCCCTAAGCGGGACCAGAACACCGGGGAGCTGTTTTTT; d_gene: TRBD2; abundance: NA; j_gene: TRBJ2-2; v_gene: TRBV7-9
CDR3aa: CASSMSRMLALANNEQFF; CDR3nt: TGTGCCAGTAGTATGTCGAGGATGTTGGCCCTAGCGAACAATGAGCAGTTCTTC; d_gene: NA; abundance: NA; j_gene: TRBJ2-1; v_gene: TRBV19
CDR3aa: CASSTTSRGNTIYF; CDR3nt: TGTGCCAGTAGTACAACTAGCCGGGGAAACACCATATATTTT; d_gene: NA; abundance: NA; j_gene: TRBJ1-3; v_gene: TRBV19
CDR3aa: CASSIRLAGGAVDTQYF; CDR3nt: TGCGCCAGCAGCATACGACTAGCGGGGGGCGCGGTAGATACGCAGTATTTT; d_gene: TRBD2; abundance: NA; j_gene: TRBJ2-3; v_gene: TRBV5-1
CDR3aa: CASSRRSGRSGANVLTF; CDR3nt: TGTGCCAGCAGCCGGAGATCGGGGCGATCTGGGGCCAACGTCCTGACTTTC; d_gene: NA; abundance: NA; j_gene: TRBJ2-6; v_gene: TRBV2
CDR3aa: CASSRDSPTQYF; CDR3nt: TGTGCCAGCAGTCGGGACTCCCCTACGCAGTATTTT; d_gene: NA; abundance: once; j_gene: TRBJ2-3; v_gene: TRBV7-2
CDR3aa: CASKATGVEQPQHF; CDR3nt: TGTGCCAGCAAAGCAACAGGGGTGGAGCAGCCCCAGCATTTT; d_gene: TRBD1; abundance: NA; j_gene: TRBJ1-5; v_gene: TRBV25-1
CDR3aa: CASSLGQGGYGYTF; CDR3nt: TGTGCCAGCAGCTTAGGACAGGGGGGGTATGGCTACACCTTC; d_gene: TRBD1; abundance: few; j_gene: TRBJ1-2; v_gene: TRBV7-2
CDR3aa: CASSPHAGSGSPLHF; CDR3nt: TGTGCCAGCAGCCCCCACGCAGGGTCGGGATCACCCCTCCACTTT; d_gene: NA; abundance: few; j_gene: TRBJ1-6; v_gene: TRBV7-9
CDR3aa: CASSPARIGYNEQFF; CDR3nt: TGTGCCAGCAGCCCGGCTAGAATAGGATACAATGAGCAGTTCTTC; d_gene: NA; abundance: NA; j_gene: TRBJ2-1; v_gene: TRBV7-9
CDR3aa: CASSQDGGRGAPYEQYF; CDR3nt: TGCGCCAGCAGCCAAGACGGTGGGCGGGGGGCCCCCTACGAGCAGTACTTC; d_gene: TRBD2; abundance: NA; j_gene: TRBJ2-7; v_gene: TRBV4-3
CDR3aa: CASSVGDRARYEQYF; CDR3nt: TGCGCCAGCAGCGTGGGCGACAGGGCTCGCTACGAGCAGTACTTC; d_gene: TRBD1; abundance: once; j_gene: TRBJ2-7; v_gene: TRBV5-1
CDR3aa: CASSLAGEAENEQFF; CDR3nt: TGCGCCAGCAGCCTCGCAGGGGAGGCGGAGAATGAGCAGTTCTTC; d_gene: NA; abundance: few; j_gene: TRBJ2-1; v_gene: TRBV5-1
CDR3aa: CASSLGNEQFF; CDR3nt: TGTGCCAGCAGCTTGGGGAATGAGCAGTTCTTC; d_gene: NA; abundance: NA; j_gene: TRBJ2-1; v_gene: TRBV11-2